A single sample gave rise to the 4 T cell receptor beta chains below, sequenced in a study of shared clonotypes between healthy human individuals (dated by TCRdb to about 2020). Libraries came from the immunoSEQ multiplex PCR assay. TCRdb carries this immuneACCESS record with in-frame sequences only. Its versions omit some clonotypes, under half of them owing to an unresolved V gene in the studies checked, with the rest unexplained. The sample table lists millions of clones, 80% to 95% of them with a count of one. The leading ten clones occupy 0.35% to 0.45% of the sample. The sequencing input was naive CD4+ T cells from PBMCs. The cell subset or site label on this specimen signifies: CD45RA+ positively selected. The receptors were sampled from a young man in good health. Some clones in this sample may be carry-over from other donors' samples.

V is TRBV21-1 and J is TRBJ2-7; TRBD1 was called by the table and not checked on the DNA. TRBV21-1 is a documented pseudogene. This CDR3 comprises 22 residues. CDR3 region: CASSSPRDRGRGLVSSGYEQYF. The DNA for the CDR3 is TGTGCCAGCAGCAGCCCCCGGGACAGGGGGCGAGGACTAGTATCCTCGGGCTACGAGCAGTACTTC.

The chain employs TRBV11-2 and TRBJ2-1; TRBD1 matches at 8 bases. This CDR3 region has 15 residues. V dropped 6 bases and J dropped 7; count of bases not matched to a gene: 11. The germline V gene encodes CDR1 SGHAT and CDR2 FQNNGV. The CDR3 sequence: CASSQIQGAVNEQFF. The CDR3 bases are TGTGCCAGCAGTCAAATCCAGGGGGCGGTTAATGAGCAGTTCTTC. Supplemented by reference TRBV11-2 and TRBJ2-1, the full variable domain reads EAGVAQSPRYKIIEKRQSVAFWCNPISGHATLYWYQQILGQGPKLLIQFQNNGVVDDSQLPKDRFSAERLKGVDSTLKIQPAKLEDSAVYLCASSQIQGAVNEQFFGPGTRLTVL.

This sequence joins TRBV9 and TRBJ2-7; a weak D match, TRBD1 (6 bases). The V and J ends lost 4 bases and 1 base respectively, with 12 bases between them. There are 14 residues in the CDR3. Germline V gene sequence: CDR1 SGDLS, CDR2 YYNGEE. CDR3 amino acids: CASSFFGQSYEQYF. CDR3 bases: TGTGCCAGCAGCTTCTTCGGACAGTCCTACGAGCAGTACTTC. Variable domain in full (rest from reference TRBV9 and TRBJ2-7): DSGVTQTPKHLITATGQRVTLRCSPRSGDLSVYWYQQSLDQGLQFLIQYYNGEERAKGNILERFSAQQFPDLHSELNLSSLELGDSALYFCASSFFGQSYEQYFGPGTRLTVT.

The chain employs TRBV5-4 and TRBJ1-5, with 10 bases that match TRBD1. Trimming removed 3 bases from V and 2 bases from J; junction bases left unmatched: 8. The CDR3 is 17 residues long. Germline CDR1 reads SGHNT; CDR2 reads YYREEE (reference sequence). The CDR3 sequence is CASSSQPGTGGNQPQHF. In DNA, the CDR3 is TGTGCCAGCAGCTCGCAACCCGGGACAGGGGGCAATCAGCCCCAGCATTTT. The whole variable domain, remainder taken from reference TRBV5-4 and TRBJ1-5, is ETGVTQSPTHLIKTRGQQVTLRCSSQSGHNTVSWYQQALGQGPQFIFQYYREEENGRGNFPPRFSGLQFPNYSSELNVNALELDDSALYLCASSSQPGTGGNQPQHFGDGTRLSIL.